Presented here are 18 T cell receptor beta chains from one specimen sequenced in a study of cytomegalovirus exposure and HLA in healthy donors. PCR involved 60 Vbeta and 13 Jbeta primers. Method: immunoSEQ multiplex PCR; TCRdb's copy keeps in-frame clones and lacks some. In the table there are roughly 120,000 clones, 67% of which are singletons. The sample was PBMCs. The receptor set was obtained from a man aged 18-30 years in good health and CMV-seropositive.

The chain combines TRBV6-1 with TRBJ2-7; 10 positions agree with TRBD1. Germline-derived CDR1 and CDR2 are MNHNS and SASEGT. The CDR3 contains 14 residues. Trimming took 6 bases from V and 6 from J; bases not matched to a gene: 8. CDR3 sequence reads: CASRPGTGVREQYF. CDR3 DNA sequence: TGTGCCAGCAGACCCGGGACAGGGGTTCGCGAGCAGTACTTC.

This chain links TRBV25-1 with TRBJ1-1; D ambiguous. The germline V and J ends were trimmed by 0 bases and 0 bases, with 5 bases remaining between them. The germline gives CDR1 MGHDK, CDR2 SYGVNS. The CDR3 covers 14 residues. The CDR3 here is CASSEYKMNTEAFF. The CDR3 DNA reads TGTGCCAGCAGTGAATATAAAATGAACACTGAAGCTTTCTTT. Filled out from reference TRBV25-1 and TRBJ1-1, the complete variable domain reads EADIYQTPRYLVIGTGKKITLECSQTMGHDKMYWYQQDPGMELHLIHYSYGVNSTEKGDLSSESTVSRIRTEHFPLTLESARPSHTSQYLCASSEYKMNTEAFFGQGTRLTVV.

This CDR3 reads CASSLQGAGNQPQHF. CDR3 nucleotides: TGTGCCAGCAGTTTGCAAGGGGCAGGCAATCAGCCCCAGCATTTT. The chain links TRBV27 to TRBJ1-5; a weak D match, TRBD1 (5 bases). From germline, CDR1 is MNHEY and CDR2 SMNVEV (reference sequence). This CDR3 spans 15 amino acids. V was cut by 3 bases and J by 2 bases, with 11 bases left in between.

This clone was seen a handful of times. This sequence joins TRBV5-1 and TRBJ2-3; 9 bases map to TRBD2. This CDR3 has 15 amino acids. V lost 0 bases and J lost 11; bases outside the gene matches: 10. CDR1 and CDR2 from the germline V gene are SGHRS and YFSETQ. The DNA for the CDR3 is TGCGCCAGCAGCTTGGTTGCCCGTCAGCGGGGGGAGCAGTATTTT. Translated, it gives CASSLVARQRGEQYF. The full variable domain, with the rest looked up from reference TRBV5-1 and TRBJ2-3, is KAGVTQTPRYLIKTRGQQVTLSCSPISGHRSVSWYQQTPGQGLQFLFEYFSETQRNKGNFPGRFSGRQFSNSRSEMNVSTLELGDSALYLCASSLVARQRGEQYFGPGTRLTVL.

This clone has more than one count but fewer than ten. The chain couples TRBV5-1 to TRBJ2-2; possibly TRBD2 for D (6 bases). The CDR3 length is 15 residues. The germline gives CDR1 SGHRS, CDR2 YFSETQ. V dropped 0 bases and J dropped 6 bases, with 12 bases sitting between them. DNA for the CDR3: TGCGCCAGCAGCTTGGCGGCGGGGTCTCCCGGGGAGCTGTTTTTT. Translation gives CASSLAAGSPGELFF.

V and J are TRBV2 and TRBJ1-5, with 10 positions matching TRBD1. The germline CDR1 and CDR2 sequences are SNHLY and FYNNEI. CDR3 length: 15 amino acids. The trim removed 1 base at V and 7 bases at J, leaving 4 bases unmatched. DNA of the CDR3: TGTGCCAGCAGTGAAGGGGACAGGGGCGTGCAGCCCCAGCATTTT. Encoded protein: CASSEGDRGVQPQHF.

The J gene is TRBJ1-5, the V gene TRBV19; no definite D call. The CDR3 sequence is 16 residues long. V was cut by 5 bases and J by 0 bases, with 14 bases left in between. Germline-derived CDR1 and CDR2 are LNHDA and SQIVND (reference sequence). The CDR3 here is CASSFYGGSSNQPQHF. CDR3 DNA: TGTGCCAGTAGTTTCTACGGAGGAAGTAGCAATCAGCCCCAGCATTTT.

J is TRBJ1-1 and V is TRBV10-1; 8 bases match TRBD1. From germline, CDR1 is WNHNN and CDR2 SYGVQD (reference sequence). Trimming took 4 bases from V and 6 from J; bases not matched to a gene: 1. This CDR3 is 12 amino acids long. The CDR3 coding sequence is TGCGCCAGCAGTGGGACAGGGTCTGAAGCTTTCTTT. This translates into CASSGTGSEAFF.

The rearrangement joins TRBV6-5 to TRBJ1-2; 8 bases fit TRBD1. V lost 0 bases and J lost 3; bases outside the gene matches: 3. The CDR3 spans 15 residues. Germline V lookup: CDR1 MNHEY, CDR2 SVGAGI. CDR3 DNA: TGTGCCAGCAGTTACTCCGGGACAGGCTACTATGGCTACACCTTC. This translates into CASSYSGTGYYGYTF.

The chain links TRBV9 to TRBJ1-1; 7 bases line up with TRBD1. The CDR3 consists of 18 residues. V lost 4 bases to trimming and J lost 5 bases; unmatched junction nucleotides: 20. From germline, CDR1 is SGDLS and CDR2 YYNGEE. For the CDR3, the DNA is TGTGCCAGCAGCTCTTTGGGGGCCAGGGGGTATGGGGGGACTGAAGCTTTCTTT. Translation gives CASSSLGARGYGGTEAFF. Combining the CDR3 with reference TRBV9 and TRBJ1-1 gives the whole variable domain DSGVTQTPKHLITATGQRVTLRCSPRSGDLSVYWYQQSLDQGLQFLIQYYNGEERAKGNILERFSAQQFPDLHSELNLSSLELGDSALYFCASSSLGARGYGGTEAFFGQGTRLTVV.

The chain carries TRBV6-1 and TRBJ2-7; unclear D gene. The V and J ends lost 4 bases and 0 bases respectively, with 4 bases between them. Germline CDR1 reads MNHNS; CDR2 reads SASEGT. This CDR3 has 12 amino acids. CDR3 region: CASSASSYEQYF. DNA for the CDR3: TGTGCCAGCAGTGCGAGCTCCTACGAGCAGTACTTC.

The chain is built from TRBV14 and TRBJ2-7; the D gene is possibly TRBD1 (6 bases). V was shortened by 0 bases and J by 4 bases, with 10 bases between the two germline ends. Germline V gene sequence: CDR1 SGHDN, CDR2 FVKESK. The CDR3 runs to 14 residues. CDR3 sequence: CASSQEYRAYEQYF. CDR3 in DNA: TGTGCCAGCAGCCAAGAGTACAGGGCGTACGAGCAGTACTTC.

The CDR3 DNA follows: TGCGCCAGCAGCTTGCGAGCGGGGGGGTACCAAGAGACCCAGTACTTC. Its protein is CASSLRAGGYQETQYF. The V call is TRBV5-1, the J call TRBJ2-5; 10 positions match TRBD2. This CDR3 spans 16 amino acids. Germline CDR1 is SGHRS and CDR2 is YFSETQ. The V and J ends lost 1 base and 0 bases, in that order; junction bases with no gene match: 3.

This clone was picked up one time. Other DNA sequences of this sample code for an identical CDR3. The chain is built from TRBV30 and TRBJ2-5; TRBD1 is a possible D gene (5 bases). Germline CDR1 is GTSNPN and CDR2 is SVGIG (reference sequence). V lost 3 bases and J lost 5, with 10 bases in between. The CDR3 runs to 12 residues. The CDR3 DNA sequence: TGTGCCTGGAGGGCAGGGCGGGAGACCCAGTACTTC. Protein product: CAWRAGRETQYF.

The V call is TRBV15, the J call TRBJ2-7; 10 nucleotides line up with TRBD1. Germline V gives CDR1 LNHNV, CDR2 YYDKDF (reference sequence). V lost 3 bases, J lost 6 bases, and 8 bases stayed unmatched. CDR3 length: 15 amino acids. The CDR3 is CATSRTGTGVPEQYF. The CDR3 nucleotides read TGTGCCACCAGCAGGACCGGGACAGGGGTCCCCGAGCAGTACTTC.

This clone was counted a few times. The CDR3 reads CASSPRVSGVTGGGELFF. DNA for the CDR3: TGCGCCAGCAGTCCCCGGGTGAGCGGGGTTACCGGTGGCGGGGAGCTGTTTTTT. The chain has TRBV10-1 and TRBJ2-2; 7 bases agree with TRBD2. The V segment lost 5 bases and the J segment 7 bases; nucleotides outside the gene matches: 19. CDR1 is WNHNN and CDR2 is SYGVQD in the germline V gene (reference sequence). The CDR3 loop spans 18 amino acids.

As for this clone: The germline gene is not matched at one end of the junction; a read error may be the cause. Other DNA variants within this sample encode the same CDR3. The chain links TRBV5-1 to TRBJ1-1; weak D call: TRBD1 (6 bases). The V gene's germline CDR1 is SGHRS and CDR2 YFSETQ. This CDR3 contains 16 residues. In DNA, the CDR3 is TGCGCCAGCAGCTTGGATGTCGACAGGCGACGCCCTGAAGCTTTCTTC. The encoded protein is CASSLDVDRRRPEAFF.

The CDR3 reads CASSKGHQPQHF. CDR3 in DNA: TGTGCCAGCAGCAAAGGGCATCAGCCCCAGCATTTT. This rearrangement joins TRBV21-1 to TRBJ1-5; the table's TRBD1 call for D was not verified on the DNA. TRBV21-1 is described as a pseudogene. The CDR3 runs to 12 residues.